This record looks at one T cell receptor beta chain sequence and its context. Its antigen is undetermined. RNA transcripts were the source from which TCR beta CDR3 regions were amplified. First-round RT-PCR used HTBI primers; second-round multiplex PCR followed. TCRdb reprocessed the multiplex PCR reads with MiXCR, giving one entry per CDR3 protein. The data hold roughly 500,000 distinct CDR3 sequences, with 13% to 15% observed a single time. The sample is drawn from a study of Graves' ophthalmopathy and Graves' hyperthyroidism. Study findings and constraints: Clonotypes were expanded in thyroid at above 0.001 frequency, and most also appeared in blood.

Germline CDR1 and CDR2: SGHVS and FQNEAQ. This CDR3 has 14 residues. Germline trimming cut 5 bases from V and 4 bases from J; bases unmatched to any gene: 7. The chain uses TRBV7-8 and TRBJ1-2; 7 nucleotides match TRBD1. The sequence was obtained from a woman aged 25 to 39 with Graves' ophthalmopathy. The sequenced sample was blood. CDR3 sequence reads: CASSPGQKIYGYTF. CDR3 in DNA: TGTGCCAGCAGCCCGGGACAGAAGATCTATGGCTACACCTTC.